These 24 T cell receptor beta chains were all obtained from the same sample, sequenced in a study of cytomegalovirus exposure and HLA in healthy donors. PCR amplification relied on 60 Vbeta primers (plus 13 Jbeta primers). Measured with immunoSEQ multiplex PCR; TCRdb has only the in-frame clones, and not every one. Among about 190,000 clones listed, about 84% were seen once. Sample: PBMCs. These receptor sequences come from a young woman in good health and CMV-seropositive.

The CDR3 nucleotides are TGTGCCAGCAGTGAACAGCCAGGGGCGACTAGCACAGATACGCAGTATTTT. It yields the protein CASSEQPGATSTDTQYF. This chain links TRBV6-1 with TRBJ2-3, with D possibly matching TRBD1 (6 bases). CDR3 size: 17 residues. CDR1 MNHNS and CDR2 SASEGT come from the germline V gene. V was trimmed by 2 bases and J by 0 bases, leaving 15 bases between them.

The rearrangement links TRBV7-2 to TRBJ2-3; TRBD2 is a possible D gene (7 bases). Per germline, CDR1 SGHTA and CDR2 FQGNSA. Trimming left V 5 bases short and J 8 bases short, with 17 bases between. CDR3 length equals 14 residues. The CDR3 here is CASSPLGGAATQYF. The CDR3 DNA reads TGTGCCAGCAGCCCTTTAGGGGGGGCGGCTACGCAGTATTTT.

CDR3 amino acids: CASSFRLVSYEQYF. For the CDR3, the DNA is TGTGCCAGCAGCTTCCGGCTAGTAAGTTACGAGCAGTACTTC. The rearrangement joins TRBV5-5 to TRBJ2-7; D gene unclear. The CDR3 contains 14 residues. Trimming pared 2 bases from V and 4 bases from J, leaving 13 bases between. The germline CDR1 and CDR2 sequences are SGHKS and YYEKEE (reference sequence). Looking up the rest from reference TRBV5-5 and TRBJ2-7 gives the full variable domain: DAGVTQSPTHLIKTRGQQVTLRCSPISGHKSVSWYQQVLGQGPQFIFQYYEKEERGRGNFPDRFSARQFPNYSSELNVNALLLGDSALYLCASSFRLVSYEQYFGPGTRLTVT.

V gene TRBV19 combines with J gene TRBJ2-7; 10 nucleotides align to TRBD1. This CDR3 contains 15 residues. The V gene's germline CDR1 is LNHDA and CDR2 SQIVND (reference sequence). V lost 3 bases, J lost 7 bases, and 9 bases stayed unmatched. DNA of the CDR3: TGTGCCAGTAGTATTTATGACAGGGGGCGAGGGGAGCAGTACTTC. Residues: CASSIYDRGRGEQYF.

A few counts support this clone. The chain links TRBV7-9 to TRBJ2-3, with 8 bases fitting TRBD2. Trimming at V came to 3 bases and at J to 2 bases, leaving 4 bases not matched to a gene. The CDR3 is 15 amino acids. CDR1 and CDR2 (germline): SEHNR, FQNEAQ (reference sequence). CDR3 sequence: CASSLAGGVTDTQYF. CDR3 nucleotide sequence: TGTGCCAGCAGCTTGGCGGGGGGAGTCACAGATACGCAGTATTTT.

Concerning this clone: The junction does not match germline at one end; this may be a read error. The V and J genes are TRBV5-1 and TRBJ1-3, with TRBD1 identical over 8 bases. The CDR3 is 15 amino acids. CDR1 is SGHRS, CDR2 YFSETQ, per germline. The CDR3 loop reads CAGSAVAGGENTIYF. The DNA for the CDR3 is TGCGCCGGCAGCGCGGTCGCAGGGGGCGAAAACACCATATATTTT.

This CDR3 reads CASSPRTLNNEQFF. For the CDR3, the DNA is TGTGCCAGCAGCCCCCGGACACTCAACAATGAGCAGTTCTTC. The chain has TRBV7-8 and TRBJ2-1, with D possibly being TRBD1 (5 bases). Trimming removed 5 bases from V and 5 bases from J, with 13 bases in between. The CDR3 extends over 14 amino acids. The V gene's germline CDR1 is SGHVS and CDR2 FQNEAQ.

Concerning this clone itself: A read error may produce the germline difference seen at one junction end. The J gene is TRBJ1-1, the V gene TRBV7-7, with D possibly TRBD1 on 5 matching bases. The germline gives CDR1 SSHAT, CDR2 FNYEAQ (reference sequence). There are 13 residues in the CDR3. CDR3 DNA sequence: TGTGCTAGCAGCTTAGTCCAGGGTCATGAAGCTTTCTTT. Residues: CASSLVQGHEAFF.

This clone was seen more than once but under ten times. The same CDR3 arises from other DNA sequences in this sample as well. The rearrangement uses TRBV19 and TRBJ1-6; the D is unclear. From germline, CDR1 is LNHDA and CDR2 SQIVND (reference sequence). Trimming cost V 2 bases and J 0 bases, with 5 bases left between them. This CDR3 is 15 amino acids long. The DNA of the CDR3 is TGTGCCAGTAGTATAATGAGCTCCTATAATTCACCCCTCCACTTT. It specifies CASSIMSSYNSPLHF.

This sequence joins TRBV28 and TRBJ1-4; 9 bases line up with TRBD1. The CDR3 totals 15 residues. J was trimmed by 8 bases and V by 6 bases; bases with no gene match: 10. Germline CDR1 MDHEN, CDR2 SYDVKM. CDR3 residues: CASRLWGQGDEKLFF. The CDR3 nucleotides read TGTGCCAGCAGGCTCTGGGGACAGGGTGACGAAAAACTGTTTTTT.

This chain links TRBV28 with TRBJ1-1; no firm D call. Deletions cut 6 bases from V and 1 base from J, with 15 bases between. CDR3 length: 15 amino acids. The germline gives CDR1 MDHEN, CDR2 SYDVKM. CDR3: CASSPFRERNTEAFF. As DNA, the CDR3 is TGTGCCAGCAGCCCCTTTCGGGAAAGGAACACTGAAGCTTTCTTT.

This clone was detected a few times. The chain carries TRBV5-4 and TRBJ2-7, with TRBD2 matching 7 bases. Unmatched junction bases numbered 12, after V lost 0 bases and J lost 6 bases. The CDR3 sequence is 16 residues long. The germline CDR1 and CDR2 sequences are SGHNT and YYREEE (reference sequence). The CDR3 DNA is TGTGCCAGCAGCTTGGATTCGTCGGGGGGTTCGGGCGAGCAGTACTTC. Its protein is CASSLDSSGGSGEQYF.

This chain uses TRBV7-8 with TRBJ1-4; the D is unclear. The CDR3 loop spans 13 amino acids. CDR1 is SGHVS, CDR2 FQNEAQ, per germline. V dropped 4 bases and J dropped 8 bases, with 11 bases sitting between them. The CDR3 protein is CASSSLRSEKLFF. The CDR3 bases are TGTGCCAGCAGCTCGCTCCGAAGCGAAAAACTGTTTTTT.

This sequence joins TRBV4-1 and TRBJ1-2, with D possibly being TRBD1 (5 bases). The ends were cut back, 1 base at V and 4 bases at J, with 13 bases in the middle. Germline V gene sequence: CDR1 MGHRA, CDR2 YSYEKL. This CDR3 is built from 15 residues. CDR3 DNA sequence: TGCGCCAGCAGCCAAGTAATCAGGGATTCCTATGGCTACACCTTC. Amino acid sequence: CASSQVIRDSYGYTF.

The genes are TRBV10-1 and TRBJ2-1; D might be TRBD2 (6 bases). Germline V gives CDR1 WNHNN, CDR2 SYGVQD (reference sequence). The V and J ends lost 2 bases and 8 bases respectively, with 16 bases between them. The CDR3 contains 15 residues. CDR3 loop: CASSEDRHGEDEQFF. The CDR3 DNA is TGCGCCAGCAGTGAGGATCGACATGGGGAGGATGAGCAGTTCTTC.

This clone was picked up a small number of times. The chain has TRBV9 and TRBJ1-2; weak D call: TRBD1 (6 bases). Looked up from germline, CDR1 is SGDLS and CDR2 is YYNGEE. This CDR3 comprises 14 residues. V was shortened by 8 bases and J by 1 base, with 15 bases between the two germline ends. CDR3 sequence (DNA): TGTGCCAGTTCACCGGGACACCTTAACTATGGCTACACCTTC. Its translation is CASSPGHLNYGYTF.

The V and J genes are TRBV15 and TRBJ2-2, with D possibly being TRBD2 (6 bases). The germline V and J ends were trimmed by 3 bases and 0 bases, with 8 bases remaining between them. The CDR3 has 15 amino acids. Germline loops: CDR1 LNHNV, CDR2 YYDKDF (reference sequence). CDR3 sequence reads: CATSREGTNTGELFF. In nucleotides, the CDR3 is TGTGCCACCAGCAGGGAGGGTACGAACACCGGGGAGCTGTTTTTT.

The gene calls are TRBV5-5 and TRBJ2-7; 7 bases fit TRBD1. Germline CDR1 is SGHKS and CDR2 is YYEKEE (reference sequence). Trimming took 2 bases from V and 0 from J; bases not matched to a gene: 5. CDR3 size: 15 residues. The CDR3 DNA sequence: TGTGCCAGCAGCTTACAGGGGCTAGTCTCCTACGAGCAGTACTTC. It is translated as CASSLQGLVSYEQYF.

This chain links TRBV6-1 with TRBJ2-5; D remains unclear. The end of the DNA aligns better with TRBJ2-7, so the J call may be wrong. The CDR3 runs to 14 residues. Germline V lookup: CDR1 MNHNS, CDR2 SASEGT. The CDR3 DNA reads TGTGCCAGCAGAAGACATTTTCCCGCCTACGAGCAGTACTTC. It translates to CASRRHFPAYEQYF.

This chain connects TRBV28 to TRBJ2-2; possibly TRBD2 for D (5 bases). The CDR3 sequence is 16 residues long. Germline CDR1 reads MDHEN; CDR2 reads SYDVKM. Trimming cost V 4 bases and J 4 bases, with 16 bases left between them. CDR3 sequence reads: CASSSPGSVGTGELFF. DNA for the CDR3: TGTGCCAGCAGTTCCCCGGGGTCCGTGGGCACCGGGGAGCTGTTTTTT.

The chain couples TRBV5-1 to TRBJ2-2, with 7 nucleotides matching TRBD1. V trimming: 4 bases; J trimming: 3 bases; junction bases outside the gene matches: 3. Germline lookup yields CDR1 SGHRS and CDR2 YFSETQ. This CDR3 has 14 residues. In DNA, the CDR3 is TGCGCCAGCAGCGACAGGGCGGACACCGGGGAGCTGTTTTTT. Translation gives CASSDRADTGELFF.

J is TRBJ1-5 and V is TRBV18, with TRBD1 matching 9 bases. Germline V CDR1 and CDR2: KGHSH, LQKENI. The CDR3 extends over 14 amino acids. The junction had 6 bases not matched to a gene; V was cut back by 6 bases and J by 6 bases. This chain's CDR3 is CASSRTGGGQPQHF. The CDR3 DNA reads as TGTGCCAGCTCCCGCACAGGGGGCGGTCAGCCCCAGCATTTT. Full variable domain (outside the CDR3, taken from reference TRBV18 and TRBJ1-5): NAGVMQNPRHLVRRRGQEARLRCSPMKGHSHVYWYRQLPEEGLKFMVYLQKENIIDESGMPKERFSAEFPKEGPSILRIQQVVRGDSAAYFCASSRTGGGQPQHFGDGTRLSIL.

The chain employs TRBV6-1 and TRBJ1-6; the D gene is possibly TRBD1 (6 bases). The CDR3 extends over 11 amino acids. V lost 7 bases to trimming and J lost 10 bases, with 8 bases between them. Germline V gene sequence: CDR1 MNHNS, CDR2 SASEGT. The CDR3 nucleotides are TGTGCCAGCAAGACAGGCTCACCCCTCCACTTT. This codes for CASKTGSPLHF.

The rearrangement links TRBV30 to TRBJ1-1; TRBD1 agrees at 10 bases. Germline CDR1 is GTSNPN and CDR2 is SVGIG (reference sequence). CDR3 size: 14 residues. J was trimmed by 11 bases and V by 6 bases; bases with no gene match: 15. The CDR3 nucleotides are TGTGCCTGCAACCTGGGGACAGGGGATATGGAGGCTTTCTTT. This gives the protein CACNLGTGDMEAFF.